Listed below are T cell receptor beta chains from one sample, sequenced in a study of a mutant IDH1 vaccine in newly diagnosed glioma. Measured with immunoSEQ multiplex PCR; TCRdb has only the in-frame clones, and not every one. The sample has 70,000 to 100,000 clones, roughly 91% seen once. These TCRs' antigens remain unknown. The sample in question was PBMCs, obtained from a glioma patient whose treatment included an IDH1 peptide vaccine. These receptor sequences come from a woman aged 45-60 years with glioma. Both conserved end residues are part of each CDR3. Clone size appears in some rows only: once, few, many, or a class for an expanded clone.

clone_size j_call v_call cdr3_length cdr3_aa
- TRBJ2-5 TRBV29-1 14 CSVEDRASRETQYF
- TRBJ2-7 TRBV30 15 CAWSVGLAGIYEQYF
once TRBJ1-1 TRBV11-1 15 CASSTWDREGTEAFF
- TRBJ1-2 TRBV10-3 15 CAISESQGVIYGYTF
- TRBJ2-1 TRBV25-1 16 CASSEPTGTAYNEQFF
- TRBJ2-7 TRBV9 14 CASSVEPGSYEQYF
- TRBJ2-5 TRBV4-2 15 CASSRTSGRGETQYF
- TRBJ1-5 TRBV27 15 CASSLKALGNQPQHF
- TRBJ1-2 TRBV6-1 15 CASSEDRGPIYGYTF
few TRBJ2-2 TRBV28 18 CASSFLIPRAGKAGELFF
once TRBJ2-2 TRBV9 17 CASSVAGWESGTGELFF
once TRBJ1-6 TRBV30 17 CAWSGFTGSSYNSPLHF
- TRBJ2-1 TRBV7-9 14 CASSSRDFYNEQFF
- TRBJ2-7 TRBV6-5 14 CASSSYIGRYEQYF
- TRBJ2-2 TRBV27 14 CASRQGFYTGELFF
- TRBJ1-6 TRBV4-1 13 CASSQVRASPLHF
- TRBJ1-1 TRBV10-3 16 CAISAGTRRSHTEAFF
- TRBJ2-5 TRBV4-1 13 CASSLSGPETQYF
- TRBJ2-5 TRBV5-1 14 CASSLGLRKETQYF
- TRBJ2-1 TRBV29-1 17 CSVRGTSGGIRYNEQFF
- - TRBV6-5 14 CASSYSGGSYEQYF
once TRBJ2-1 TRBV18 15 CASSPLASDDNEQFF
once TRBJ1-2 TRBV5-6 16 CASSLALGTGDYGYTF
- TRBJ2-2 TRBV28 14 CASRPPGPPGELFF
- TRBJ1-5 TRBV11-2 14 CASSPQGVQGPQHF
- TRBJ2-1 TRBV5-6 14 CASSVAGSYNEQFF
- TRBJ1-2 TRBV4-1 17 CASSQEGGRGPNYGYTF
- TRBJ2-1 TRBV5-1 16 CASSLGRGASYNEQFF
- TRBJ1-2 TRBV7-9 15 CASSFFGVQGDGYTF
- TRBJ2-1 TRBV18 14 CASSRTSGDNEQFF
- TRBJ1-1 TRBV18 14 CASSPGAEYTEAFF
- TRBJ2-4 TRBV28 16 CASSLSGHPAKNIQYF
- TRBJ1-5 TRBV30 13 CAWSVRNESAQHF
- TRBJ2-3 TRBV2 15 CASSGNREETDTQYF
- TRBJ2-5 TRBV7-2 16 CASSLVGRGRKETQYF
- TRBJ2-1 TRBV7-3 15 CASSLGTSGSNEQFF
- TRBJ2-5 TRBV13 12 CASNAGAGTQYF
once TRBJ1-4 TRBV28 17 CASRPRGATPTNEKLFF
- TRBJ1-3 TRBV7-2 18 CASSLNSEKGDSGNTIYF
- TRBJ2-1 TRBV2 15 CASSEGLADYNEQFF
- TRBJ1-4 TRBV30 16 CAWSSGFLATNEKLFF
- TRBJ2-1 TRBV7-9 12 CASSFEATEQFF
- TRBJ2-4 TRBV29-1 15 CSAAGQGEAKNIQYF